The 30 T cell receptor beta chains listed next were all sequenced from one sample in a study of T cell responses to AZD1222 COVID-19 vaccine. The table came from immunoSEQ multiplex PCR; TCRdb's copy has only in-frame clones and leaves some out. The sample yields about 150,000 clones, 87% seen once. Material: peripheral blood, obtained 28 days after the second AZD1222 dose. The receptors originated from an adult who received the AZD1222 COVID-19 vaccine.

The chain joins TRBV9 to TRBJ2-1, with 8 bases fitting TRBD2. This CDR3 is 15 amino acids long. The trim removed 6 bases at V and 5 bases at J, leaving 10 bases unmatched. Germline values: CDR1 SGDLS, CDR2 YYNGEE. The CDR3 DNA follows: TGTGCCAGCAACTCCCTCGGGAGGGTGAACAATGAGCAGTTCTTC. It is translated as CASNSLGRVNNEQFF.

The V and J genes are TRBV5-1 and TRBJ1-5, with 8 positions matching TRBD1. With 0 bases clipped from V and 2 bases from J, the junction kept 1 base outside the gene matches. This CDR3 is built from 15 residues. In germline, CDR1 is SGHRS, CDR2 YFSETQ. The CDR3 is CASSLEGQGNQPQHF. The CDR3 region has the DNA TGCGCCAGCAGCTTGGAGGGACAGGGCAATCAGCCCCAGCATTTT. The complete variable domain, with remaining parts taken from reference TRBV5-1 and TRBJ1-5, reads KAGVTQTPRYLIKTRGQQVTLSCSPISGHRSVSWYQQTPGQGLQFLFEYFSETQRNKGNFPGRFSGRQFSNSRSEMNVSTLELGDSALYLCASSLEGQGNQPQHFGDGTRLSIL.

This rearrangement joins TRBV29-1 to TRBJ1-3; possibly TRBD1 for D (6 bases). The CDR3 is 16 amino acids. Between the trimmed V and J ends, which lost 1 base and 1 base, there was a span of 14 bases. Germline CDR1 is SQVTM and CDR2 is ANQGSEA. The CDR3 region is CSVEGVRGLSGNTIYF. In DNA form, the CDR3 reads TGCAGCGTTGAAGGAGTCAGGGGACTGTCTGGAAACACCATATATTTT.

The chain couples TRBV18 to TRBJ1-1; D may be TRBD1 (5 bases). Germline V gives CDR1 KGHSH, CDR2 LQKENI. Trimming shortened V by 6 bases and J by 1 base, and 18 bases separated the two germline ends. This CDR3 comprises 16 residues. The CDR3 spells CASSQNTLGGNTEAFF. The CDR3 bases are TGTGCCAGCTCCCAAAATACCTTGGGGGGGAACACTGAAGCTTTCTTT.

The chain's CDR3 is CASSSDRDGPTYNSPLHF. The CDR3 bases are TGTGCCAGCAGTTCGGACCGGGACGGTCCCACCTATAATTCACCCCTCCACTTT. The rearrangement links TRBV27 to TRBJ1-6; TRBD1 might be the D (5 bases). Germline V gene lookup returns CDR1 MNHEY and CDR2 SMNVEV (reference sequence). Deletions cut 4 bases from V and 2 bases from J, with 18 bases between. The CDR3 length is 18 residues.

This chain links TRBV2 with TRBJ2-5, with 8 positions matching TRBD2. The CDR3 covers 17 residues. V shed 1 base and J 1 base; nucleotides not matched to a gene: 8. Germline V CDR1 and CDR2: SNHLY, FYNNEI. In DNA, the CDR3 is TGTGCCAGCAGTGAAGTTAGAGGGGGACTAGGCCAAGAGACCCAGTACTTC. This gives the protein CASSEVRGGLGQETQYF. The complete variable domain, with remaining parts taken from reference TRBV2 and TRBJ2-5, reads EPEVTQTPSHQVTQMGQEVILRCVPISNHLYFYWYRQILGQKVEFLVSFYNNEISEKSEIFDDQFSVERPDGSNFTLKIRSTKLEDSAMYFCASSEVRGGLGQETQYFGPGTRLLVL.

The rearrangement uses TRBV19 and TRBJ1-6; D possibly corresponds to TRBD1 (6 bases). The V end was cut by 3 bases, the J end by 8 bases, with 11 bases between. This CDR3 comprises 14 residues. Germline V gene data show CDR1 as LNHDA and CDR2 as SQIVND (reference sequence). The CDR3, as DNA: TGTGCCAGTAGTATTTCAGGGGAGGATTCACCCCTCCACTTT. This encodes CASSISGEDSPLHF.

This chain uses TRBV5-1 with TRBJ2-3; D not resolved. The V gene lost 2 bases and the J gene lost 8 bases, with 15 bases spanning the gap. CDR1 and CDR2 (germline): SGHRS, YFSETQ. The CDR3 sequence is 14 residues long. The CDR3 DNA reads TGCGCCAGCAGCTTCCGAGATTTACTGGGTACGCAGTATTTT. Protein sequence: CASSFRDLLGTQYF.

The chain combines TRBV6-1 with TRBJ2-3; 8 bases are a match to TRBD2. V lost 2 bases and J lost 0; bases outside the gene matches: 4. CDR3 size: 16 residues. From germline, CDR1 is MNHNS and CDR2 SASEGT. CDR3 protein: CASSELASGSTDTQYF. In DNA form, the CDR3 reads TGTGCCAGCAGTGAACTAGCTAGCGGGAGCACAGATACGCAGTATTTT.

In nucleotides, the CDR3 is TGTGCCAGCTCTCAAGGGACAGCTCGCACTGAAGCTTTCTTT. It codes for CASSQGTARTEAFF. V is TRBV18 and J is TRBJ1-1; 7 nucleotides agree with TRBD1. The CDR3 has 14 residues. V gave up 6 bases and J gave up 4 bases; unmatched junction bases: 8. CDR1 and CDR2 (germline): KGHSH, LQKENI.

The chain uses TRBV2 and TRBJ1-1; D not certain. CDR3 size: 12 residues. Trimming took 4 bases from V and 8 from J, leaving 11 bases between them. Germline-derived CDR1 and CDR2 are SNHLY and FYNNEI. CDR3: CASSVSGVEAFF. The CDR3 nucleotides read TGTGCCAGCAGTGTTAGTGGTGTAGAAGCTTTCTTT.

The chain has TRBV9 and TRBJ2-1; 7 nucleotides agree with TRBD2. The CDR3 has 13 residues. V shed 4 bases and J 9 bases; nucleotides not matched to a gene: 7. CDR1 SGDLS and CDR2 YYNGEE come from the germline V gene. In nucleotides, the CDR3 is TGTGCCAGCAGCCAGACACCTAGCGGTGAGCAGTTCTTC. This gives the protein CASSQTPSGEQFF. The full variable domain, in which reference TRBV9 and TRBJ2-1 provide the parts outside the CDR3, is DSGVTQTPKHLITATGQRVTLRCSPRSGDLSVYWYQQSLDQGLQFLIQYYNGEERAKGNILERFSAQQFPDLHSELNLSSLELGDSALYFCASSQTPSGEQFFGPGTRLTVL.

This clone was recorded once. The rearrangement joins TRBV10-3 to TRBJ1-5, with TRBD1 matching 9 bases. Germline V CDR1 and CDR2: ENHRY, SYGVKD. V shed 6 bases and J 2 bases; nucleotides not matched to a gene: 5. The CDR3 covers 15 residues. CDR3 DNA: TGTGCCATCAGAGCGGGACAGGGTGGCAATCAGCCCCAGCATTTT. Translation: CAIRAGQGGNQPQHF.

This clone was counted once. The CDR3 nucleotides read TGTGCCTGGAGCGCACTAGCGAGTGAGCAGTTCTTC. This codes for CAWSALASEQFF. The V gene is TRBV30, the J gene TRBJ2-1, with TRBD2 matching 7 bases. V lost 3 bases to trimming and J lost 9 bases; unmatched junction nucleotides: 5. The CDR3 has 12 amino acids. Per the germline V gene, CDR1 is GTSNPN and CDR2 is SVGIG (reference sequence).

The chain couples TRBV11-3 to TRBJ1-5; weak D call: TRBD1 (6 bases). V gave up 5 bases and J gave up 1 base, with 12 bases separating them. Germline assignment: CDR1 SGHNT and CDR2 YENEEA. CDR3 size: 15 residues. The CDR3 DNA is TGTGCCAGCAGCACAAACAGGGAGAGCAATCAGCCCCAGCATTTT. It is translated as CASSTNRESNQPQHF.

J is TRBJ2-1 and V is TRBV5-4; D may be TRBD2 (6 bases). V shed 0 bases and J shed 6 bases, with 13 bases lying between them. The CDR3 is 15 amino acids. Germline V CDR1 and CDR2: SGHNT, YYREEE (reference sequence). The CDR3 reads CASSLESTSSNEQFF. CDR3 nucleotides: TGTGCCAGCAGCTTGGAGTCCACTAGCAGCAATGAGCAGTTCTTC.

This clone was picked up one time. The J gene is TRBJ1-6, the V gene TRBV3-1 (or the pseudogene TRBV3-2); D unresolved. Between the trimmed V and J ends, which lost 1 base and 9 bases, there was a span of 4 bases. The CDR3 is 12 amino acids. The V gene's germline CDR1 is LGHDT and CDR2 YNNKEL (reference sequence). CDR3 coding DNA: TGTGCCAGCAGCCAAGTAGGTTCACCCCTCCACTTT. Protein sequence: CASSQVGSPLHF.

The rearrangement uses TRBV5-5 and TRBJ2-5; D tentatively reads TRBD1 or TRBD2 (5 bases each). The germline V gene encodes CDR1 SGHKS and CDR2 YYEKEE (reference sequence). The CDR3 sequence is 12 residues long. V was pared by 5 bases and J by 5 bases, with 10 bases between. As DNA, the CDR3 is TGTGCCAGCAGGAAATGGGGGGAGACCCAGTACTTC. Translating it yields CASRKWGETQYF.

In DNA form, the CDR3 reads TGTGCCAGCAGTTACGCGGGGGTCTCCCATTCACCCCTCCACTTT. Translation: CASSYAGVSHSPLHF. V is TRBV6-2 or TRBV6-3 and J is TRBJ1-6; D may be TRBD1 (5 bases). V shed 2 bases and J shed 8 bases, with 13 bases lying between them. Looked up from germline, CDR1 is MNHEY and CDR2 is SVGEGT. This CDR3 spans 15 amino acids.

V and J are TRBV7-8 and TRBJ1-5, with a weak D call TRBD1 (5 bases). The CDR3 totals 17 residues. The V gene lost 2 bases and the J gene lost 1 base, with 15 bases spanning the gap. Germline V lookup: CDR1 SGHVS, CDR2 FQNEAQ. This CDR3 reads CASSLRLKGKSNQPQHF. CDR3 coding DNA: TGTGCCAGCAGCTTAAGATTAAAGGGGAAAAGCAATCAGCCCCAGCATTTT. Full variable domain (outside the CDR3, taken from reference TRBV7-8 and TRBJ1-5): GAGVSQSPRYKVAKRGQDVALRCDPISGHVSLFWYQQALGQGPEFLTYFQNEAQLDKSGLPSDRFFAERPEGSVSTLKIQRTQQEDSAVYLCASSLRLKGKSNQPQHFGDGTRLSIL.

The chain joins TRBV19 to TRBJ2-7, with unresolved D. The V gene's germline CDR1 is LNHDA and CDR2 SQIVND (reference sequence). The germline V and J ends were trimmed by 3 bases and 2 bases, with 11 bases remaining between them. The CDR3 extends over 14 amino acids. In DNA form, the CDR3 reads TGTGCCAGTAGTATGGGGTTCCCACCCTACGAGCAGTACTTC. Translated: CASSMGFPPYEQYF.

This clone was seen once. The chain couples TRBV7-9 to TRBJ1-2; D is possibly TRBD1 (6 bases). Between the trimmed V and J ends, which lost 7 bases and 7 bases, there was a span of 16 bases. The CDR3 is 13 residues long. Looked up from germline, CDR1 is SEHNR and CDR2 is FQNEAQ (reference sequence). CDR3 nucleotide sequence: TGTGCCAGCACCAGGACAGCCGCAGGTGGCTACACCTTC. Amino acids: CASTRTAAGGYTF.

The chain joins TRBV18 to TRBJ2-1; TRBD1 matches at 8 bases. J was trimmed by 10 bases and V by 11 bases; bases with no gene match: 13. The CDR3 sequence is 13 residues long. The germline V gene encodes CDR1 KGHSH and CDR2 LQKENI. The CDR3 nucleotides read TGTGCCGCTTCTTCGAGACAGGGGAACGAGCAGTTCTTC. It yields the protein CAASSRQGNEQFF.

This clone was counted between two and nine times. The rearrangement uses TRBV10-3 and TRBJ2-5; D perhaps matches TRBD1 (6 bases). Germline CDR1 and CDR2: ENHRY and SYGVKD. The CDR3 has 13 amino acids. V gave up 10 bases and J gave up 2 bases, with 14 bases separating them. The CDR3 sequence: CATVGAQQETQYF. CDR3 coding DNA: TGTGCCACTGTGGGGGCCCAACAAGAGACCCAGTACTTC.

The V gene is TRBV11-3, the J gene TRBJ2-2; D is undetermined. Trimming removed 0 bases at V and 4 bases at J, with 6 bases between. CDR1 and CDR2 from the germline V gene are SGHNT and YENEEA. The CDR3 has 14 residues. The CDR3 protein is CASSLDSLTGELFF. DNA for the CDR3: TGTGCCAGCAGCTTAGATTCCCTCACCGGGGAGCTGTTTTTT.

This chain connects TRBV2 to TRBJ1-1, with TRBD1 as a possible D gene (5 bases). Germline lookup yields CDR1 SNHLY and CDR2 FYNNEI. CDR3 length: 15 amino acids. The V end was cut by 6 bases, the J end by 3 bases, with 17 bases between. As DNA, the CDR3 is TGTGCCAGCAGGGATCTTATAGCCAGGGACACTGAAGCTTTCTTT. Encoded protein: CASRDLIARDTEAFF.

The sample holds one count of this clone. CDR3 DNA: TGTGCCTGGAGCGACAGCCTCTATGGCTACACCTTC. This encodes CAWSDSLYGYTF. The J gene is TRBJ1-2, the V gene TRBV30; weak D call: TRBD1 (5 bases). Germline CDR1 reads GTSNPN; CDR2 reads SVGIG (reference sequence). V gave up 3 bases and J gave up 4 bases, with 9 bases separating them. This CDR3 spans 12 amino acids.

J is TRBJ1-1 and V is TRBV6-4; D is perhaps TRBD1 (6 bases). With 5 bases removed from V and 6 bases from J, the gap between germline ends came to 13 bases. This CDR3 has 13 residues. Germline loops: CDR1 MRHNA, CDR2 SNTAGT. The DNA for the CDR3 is TGTGCCAGCAGTACCGTACAGGGTTCTGAAGCTTTCTTT. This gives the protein CASSTVQGSEAFF.

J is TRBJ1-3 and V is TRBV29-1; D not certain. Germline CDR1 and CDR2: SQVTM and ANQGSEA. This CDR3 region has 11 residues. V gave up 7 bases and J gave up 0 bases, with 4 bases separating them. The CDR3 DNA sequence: TGCAGCGGGGGCTCTGGAAACACCATATATTTT. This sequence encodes CSGGSGNTIYF.

Here the CDR3 DNA reads TGTGCCAGCAGCTTGGGGGGGGCCACTGAAGCTTTCTTT. Protein: CASSLGGATEAFF. The rearrangement joins TRBV5-4 to TRBJ1-1; a possible D gene is TRBD1 (6 bases). This CDR3 spans 13 amino acids. Germline lookup yields CDR1 SGHNT and CDR2 YYREEE (reference sequence). Trimming removed 0 bases at V and 4 bases at J, with 7 bases between.